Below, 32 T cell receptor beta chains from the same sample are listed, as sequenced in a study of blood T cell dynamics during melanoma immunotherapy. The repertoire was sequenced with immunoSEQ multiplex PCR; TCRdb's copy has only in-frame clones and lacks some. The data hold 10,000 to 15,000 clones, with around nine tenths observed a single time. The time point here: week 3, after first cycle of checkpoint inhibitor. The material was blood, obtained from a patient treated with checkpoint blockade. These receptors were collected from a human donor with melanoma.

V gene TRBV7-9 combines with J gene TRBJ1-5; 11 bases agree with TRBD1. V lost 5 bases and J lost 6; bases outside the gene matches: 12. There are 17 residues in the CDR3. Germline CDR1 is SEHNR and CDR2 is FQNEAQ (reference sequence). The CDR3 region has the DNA TGTGCCAGCAGCATCTGGACAGGGGGCCGATATAGTCAGCCCCAGCATTTT. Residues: CASSIWTGGRYSQPQHF.

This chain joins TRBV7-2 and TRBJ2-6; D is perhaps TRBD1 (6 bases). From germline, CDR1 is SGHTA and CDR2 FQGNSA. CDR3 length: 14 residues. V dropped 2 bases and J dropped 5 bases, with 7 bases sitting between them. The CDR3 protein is CASSLQGRANVLTF. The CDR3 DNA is TGTGCCAGCAGCTTACAGGGGCGGGCCAACGTCCTGACTTTC.

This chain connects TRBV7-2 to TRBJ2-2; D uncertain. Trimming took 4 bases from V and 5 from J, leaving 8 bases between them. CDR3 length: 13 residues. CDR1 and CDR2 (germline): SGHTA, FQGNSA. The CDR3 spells CASSSYLTGELFF. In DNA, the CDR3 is TGTGCCAGCAGCTCCTACTTAACCGGGGAGCTGTTTTTT.

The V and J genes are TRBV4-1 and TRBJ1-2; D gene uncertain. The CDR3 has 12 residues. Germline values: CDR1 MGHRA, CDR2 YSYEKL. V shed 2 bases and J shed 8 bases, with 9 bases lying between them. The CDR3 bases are TGCGCCAGCAGCCAACCTGGGCGAGGCTACACCTTC. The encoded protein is CASSQPGRGYTF.

CDR3 in DNA: TGTGCCAGCAGTTTTGGGTTCACCGGGGAGCTGTTTTTT. Encoded protein: CASSFGFTGELFF. The chain joins TRBV27 to TRBJ2-2; D unresolved. The CDR3 has 13 amino acids. The germline V gene has CDR1 MNHEY and CDR2 SMNVEV (reference sequence). V lost 3 bases and J lost 4, with 6 bases in between.

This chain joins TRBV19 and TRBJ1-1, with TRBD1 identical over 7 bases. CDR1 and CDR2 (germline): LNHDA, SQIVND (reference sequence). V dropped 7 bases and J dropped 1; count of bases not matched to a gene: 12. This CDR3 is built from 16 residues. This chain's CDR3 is CASKLKTWTGNTEAFF. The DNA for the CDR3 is TGTGCCAGTAAACTCAAAACTTGGACAGGGAACACTGAAGCTTTCTTT.

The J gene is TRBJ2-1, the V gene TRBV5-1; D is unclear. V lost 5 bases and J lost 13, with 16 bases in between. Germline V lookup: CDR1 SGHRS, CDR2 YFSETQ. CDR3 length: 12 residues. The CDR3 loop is CASSDAVGPQFF. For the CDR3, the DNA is TGCGCCAGCAGTGACGCCGTGGGTCCTCAGTTCTTC.

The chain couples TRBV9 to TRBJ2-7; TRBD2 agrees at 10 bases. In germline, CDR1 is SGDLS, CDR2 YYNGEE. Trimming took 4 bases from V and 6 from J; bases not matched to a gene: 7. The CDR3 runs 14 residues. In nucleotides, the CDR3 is TGTGCCAGCAGCCCCCGAGCGGGAGGGCCCGAGCAGTACTTC. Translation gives CASSPRAGGPEQYF.

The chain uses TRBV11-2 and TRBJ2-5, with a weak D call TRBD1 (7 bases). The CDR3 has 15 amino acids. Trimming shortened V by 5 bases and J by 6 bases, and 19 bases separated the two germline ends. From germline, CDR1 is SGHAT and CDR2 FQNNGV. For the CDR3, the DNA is TGTGCCAGCAGCAAAGGCCAGGGGGGTCTCCAGACCCAGTACTTC. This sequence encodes CASSKGQGGLQTQYF.

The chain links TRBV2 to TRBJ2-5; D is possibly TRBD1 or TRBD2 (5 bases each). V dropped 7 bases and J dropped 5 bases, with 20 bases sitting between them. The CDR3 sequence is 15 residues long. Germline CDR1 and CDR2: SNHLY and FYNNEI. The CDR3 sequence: CASTPEGTGRETQYF. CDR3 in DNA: TGTGCCAGCACCCCCGAGGGTACGGGGCGGGAGACCCAGTACTTC.

This CDR3 reads CASSSRAGYEQFF. CDR3 bases: TGTGCCAGCAGCTCGAGGGCGGGTTATGAGCAGTTCTTC. The chain uses TRBV7-7 and TRBJ2-1, with D tentatively TRBD2 (5 bases). CDR3 length: 13 residues. The V gene's germline CDR1 is SSHAT and CDR2 FNYEAQ (reference sequence). V was pared by 4 bases and J by 8 bases, with 12 bases between. The full variable domain, completed using reference TRBV7-7 and TRBJ2-1, is GAGVSQSPRYKVTKRGQDVTLRCDPISSHATLYWYQQALGQGPEFLTYFNYEAQPDKSGLPSDRFSAERPEGSISTLTIQRTEQRDSAMYRCASSSRAGYEQFFGPGTRLTVL.

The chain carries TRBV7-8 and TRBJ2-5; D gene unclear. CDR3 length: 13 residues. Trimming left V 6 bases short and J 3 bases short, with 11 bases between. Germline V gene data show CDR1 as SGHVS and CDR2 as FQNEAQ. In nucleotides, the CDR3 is TGTGCCAGCAGTGCTGGTGTCGAAGAGACCCAGTACTTC. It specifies CASSAGVEETQYF.

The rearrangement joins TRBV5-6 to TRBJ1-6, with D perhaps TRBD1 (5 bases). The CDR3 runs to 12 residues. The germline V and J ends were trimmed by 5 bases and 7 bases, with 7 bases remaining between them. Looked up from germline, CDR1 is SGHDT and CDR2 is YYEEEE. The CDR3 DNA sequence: TGTGCCAGCAGTTCAGGGAATTCACCCCTCCACTTT. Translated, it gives CASSSGNSPLHF.

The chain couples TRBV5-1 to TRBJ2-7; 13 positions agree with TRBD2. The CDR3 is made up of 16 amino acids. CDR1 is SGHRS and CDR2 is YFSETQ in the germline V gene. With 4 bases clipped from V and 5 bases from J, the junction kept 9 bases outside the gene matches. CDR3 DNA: TGCGCCAGCAGCCCGCGCCCCGGACTAGCGGGAGACGAGCAGTACTTC. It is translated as CASSPRPGLAGDEQYF.

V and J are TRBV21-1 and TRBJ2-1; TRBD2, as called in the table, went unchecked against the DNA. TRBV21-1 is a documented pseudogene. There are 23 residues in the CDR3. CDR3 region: CASSKTGCVSGRPSGDSYNEQFF. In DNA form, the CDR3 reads TGTGCCAGCAGCAAAACCGGTTGCGTTAGCGGGAGGCCCTCCGGGGACTCCTACAATGAGCAGTTCTTC.

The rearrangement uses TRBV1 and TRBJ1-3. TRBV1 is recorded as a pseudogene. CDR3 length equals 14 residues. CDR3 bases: TGCACCAGCAGCCAAGATAGCTCTGGAAACACCATATATTTT. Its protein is CTSSQDSSGNTIYF.

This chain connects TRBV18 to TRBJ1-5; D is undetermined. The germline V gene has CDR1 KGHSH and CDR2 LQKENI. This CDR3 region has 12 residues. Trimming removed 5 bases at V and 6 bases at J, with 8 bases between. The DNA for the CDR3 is TGTGCCAGCTCAGCACAGACTCAGCCCCAGCATTTT. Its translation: CASSAQTQPQHF.

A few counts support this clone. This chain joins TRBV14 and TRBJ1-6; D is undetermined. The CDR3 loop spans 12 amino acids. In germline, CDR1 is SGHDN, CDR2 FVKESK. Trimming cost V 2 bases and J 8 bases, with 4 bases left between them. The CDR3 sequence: CASSQPHSPLHF. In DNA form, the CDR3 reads TGTGCCAGCAGCCAACCTCATTCACCCCTCCACTTT.

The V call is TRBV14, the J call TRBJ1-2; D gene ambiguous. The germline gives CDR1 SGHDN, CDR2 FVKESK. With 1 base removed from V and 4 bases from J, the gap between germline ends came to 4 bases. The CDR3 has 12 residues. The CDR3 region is CASSQGRYGYTF. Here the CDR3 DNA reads TGTGCCAGCAGCCAAGGACGCTATGGCTACACCTTC.

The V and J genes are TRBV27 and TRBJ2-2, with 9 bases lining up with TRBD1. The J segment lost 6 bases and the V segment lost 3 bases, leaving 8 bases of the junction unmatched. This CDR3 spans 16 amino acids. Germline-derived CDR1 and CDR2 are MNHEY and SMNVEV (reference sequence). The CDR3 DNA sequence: TGTGCCAGCAGTTTTACGGGACAGGGTTACCCCGGGGAGCTGTTTTTT. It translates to CASSFTGQGYPGELFF.

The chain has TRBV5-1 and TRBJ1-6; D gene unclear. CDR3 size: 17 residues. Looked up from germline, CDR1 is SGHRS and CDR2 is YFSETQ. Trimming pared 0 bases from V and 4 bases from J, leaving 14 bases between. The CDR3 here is CASSLGRHGRYNSPLHF. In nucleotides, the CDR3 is TGCGCCAGCAGCTTGGGCAGGCACGGTCGTTATAATTCACCCCTCCACTTT. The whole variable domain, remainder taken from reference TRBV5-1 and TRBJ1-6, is KAGVTQTPRYLIKTRGQQVTLSCSPISGHRSVSWYQQTPGQGLQFLFEYFSETQRNKGNFPGRFSGRQFSNSRSEMNVSTLELGDSALYLCASSLGRHGRYNSPLHFGNGTRLTVT.

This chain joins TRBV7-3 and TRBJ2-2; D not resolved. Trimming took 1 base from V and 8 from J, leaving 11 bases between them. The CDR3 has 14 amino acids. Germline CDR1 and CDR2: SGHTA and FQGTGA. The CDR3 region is CASSLRPPAGELFF. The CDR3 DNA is TGTGCCAGCAGCTTAAGGCCACCCGCGGGGGAGCTGTTTTTT.

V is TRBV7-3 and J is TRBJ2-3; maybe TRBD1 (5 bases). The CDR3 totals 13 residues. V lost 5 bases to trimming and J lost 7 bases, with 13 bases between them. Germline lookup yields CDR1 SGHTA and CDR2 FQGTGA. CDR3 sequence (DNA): TGTGCCAGCAGCCAAGGACCAGGGAATACGCAGTATTTT. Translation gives CASSQGPGNTQYF.

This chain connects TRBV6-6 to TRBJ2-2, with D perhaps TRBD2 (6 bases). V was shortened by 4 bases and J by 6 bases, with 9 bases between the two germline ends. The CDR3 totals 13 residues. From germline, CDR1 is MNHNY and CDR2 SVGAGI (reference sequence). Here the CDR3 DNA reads TGTGCCAGCAGTTCCCGACTAGCCGGGGAGCTGTTTTTT. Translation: CASSSRLAGELFF.

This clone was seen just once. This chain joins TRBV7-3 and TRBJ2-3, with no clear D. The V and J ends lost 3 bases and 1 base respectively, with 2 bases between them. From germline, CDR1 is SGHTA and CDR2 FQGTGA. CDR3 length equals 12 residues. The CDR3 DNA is TGTGCCAGCAGCTTCGGCACAGATACGCAGTATTTT. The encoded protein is CASSFGTDTQYF.

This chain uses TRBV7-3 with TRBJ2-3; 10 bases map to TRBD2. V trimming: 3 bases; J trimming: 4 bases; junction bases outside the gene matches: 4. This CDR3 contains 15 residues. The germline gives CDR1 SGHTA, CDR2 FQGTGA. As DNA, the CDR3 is TGTGCCAGCAGCTTTACTAGCGGGAACGCAGATACGCAGTATTTT. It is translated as CASSFTSGNADTQYF.

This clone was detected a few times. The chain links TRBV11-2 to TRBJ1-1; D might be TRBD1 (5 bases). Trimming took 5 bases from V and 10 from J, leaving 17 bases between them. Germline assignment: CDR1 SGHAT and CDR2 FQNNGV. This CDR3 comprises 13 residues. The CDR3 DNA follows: TGTGCCAGCAGCCCGATCAGGGAGGTACGAGCTTTCTTT. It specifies CASSPIREVRAFF.

The CDR3 spells CASRFGGSGNTIYF. The CDR3 DNA follows: TGTGCCAGCAGATTCGGGGGCTCTGGAAACACCATATATTTT. V gene TRBV28 combines with J gene TRBJ1-3, with a weak D call TRBD1 (5 bases). With 6 bases removed from V and 0 bases from J, the gap between germline ends came to 9 bases. Per the germline V gene, CDR1 is MDHEN and CDR2 is SYDVKM. The CDR3 runs to 14 residues.

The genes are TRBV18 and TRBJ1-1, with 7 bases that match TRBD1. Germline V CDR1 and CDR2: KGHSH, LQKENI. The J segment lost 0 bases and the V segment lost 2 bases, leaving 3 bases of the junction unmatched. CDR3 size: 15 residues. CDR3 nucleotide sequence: TGTGCCAGCTCACCATCGACAGGGCTGAACACTGAAGCTTTCTTT. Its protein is CASSPSTGLNTEAFF.

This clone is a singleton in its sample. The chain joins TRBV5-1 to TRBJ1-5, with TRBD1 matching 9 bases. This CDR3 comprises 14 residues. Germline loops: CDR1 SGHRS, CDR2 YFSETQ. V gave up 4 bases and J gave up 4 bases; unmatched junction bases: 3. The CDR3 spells CASSIGTGNQPQHF. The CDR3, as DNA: TGCGCCAGCAGCATCGGGACAGGGAATCAGCCCCAGCATTTT.

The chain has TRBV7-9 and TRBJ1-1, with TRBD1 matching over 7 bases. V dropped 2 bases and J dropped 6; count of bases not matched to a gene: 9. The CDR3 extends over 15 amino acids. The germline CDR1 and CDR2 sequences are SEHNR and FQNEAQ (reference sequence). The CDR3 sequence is CASSLYGQAVSEAFF. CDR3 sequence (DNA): TGTGCCAGCAGCTTATATGGACAGGCTGTCTCTGAAGCTTTCTTT.

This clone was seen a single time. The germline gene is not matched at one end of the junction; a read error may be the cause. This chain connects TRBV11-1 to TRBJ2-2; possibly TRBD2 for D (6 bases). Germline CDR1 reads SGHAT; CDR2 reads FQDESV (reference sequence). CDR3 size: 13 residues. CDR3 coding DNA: TGTGCCTGCAGGGACTTCCCAACCGGGGAGCTGTTTTTT. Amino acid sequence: CACRDFPTGELFF. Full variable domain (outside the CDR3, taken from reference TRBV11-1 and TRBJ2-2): EAEVAQSPRYKITEKSQAVAFWCDPISGHATLYWYRQILGQGPELLVQFQDESVVDDSQLPKDRFSAERLKGVDSTLKIQPAELGDSAMYLCACRDFPTGELFFGEGSRLTVL.